The 25 T cell receptor beta chains given below trace back to one sample, sequenced in a study of shared clonotypes between healthy human individuals. TCRdb's table, derived via immunoSEQ multiplex PCR, lists solely in-frame clones and lacks some. The sample includes roughly 1,100,000 clones, under 80% seen only once; the top ten take 1.2% to 1.5%. Sequencing was performed on memory CD4+ T cells sorted from blood. Described subset: CD45RA-negative fraction. The source is a man aged 18-30 years in good health.

The chain carries TRBV2 and TRBJ2-5; D unresolved. CDR1 is SNHLY and CDR2 is FYNNEI in the germline V gene. The V end lost 7 bases, the J end lost 1 base, and 7 bases lay between the germline ends. CDR3 size: 12 residues. The CDR3 DNA sequence: TGTGCCAGCATGGTAGGCCAAGAGACCCAGTACTTC. Its protein product is CASMVGQETQYF.

The rearrangement uses TRBV27 and TRBJ1-2, with 10 positions matching TRBD1. CDR1 and CDR2 (germline): MNHEY, SMNVEV (reference sequence). With V trimmed by 3 bases and J by 4 bases, 8 bases remained unmatched. The CDR3 has 16 residues. The CDR3 nucleotides read TGTGCCAGCAGTTTCTCCGACAGGGGGCGAAGCTATGGCTACACCTTC. This codes for CASSFSDRGRSYGYTF.

The chain links TRBV30 to TRBJ1-6; D not certain. Germline CDR1 GTSNPN, CDR2 SVGIG (reference sequence). The V gene lost 7 bases and the J gene lost 5 bases, with 12 bases spanning the gap. The CDR3 covers 13 residues. The CDR3 spells CASAGSNNSPLHF. DNA of the CDR3: TGTGCCTCGGCCGGGTCAAATAATTCACCCCTCCACTTT.

This chain links TRBV2 with TRBJ1-5; 10 bases are a match to TRBD1. Trimming cost V 8 bases and J 5 bases; bases outside gene matches: 3. Germline V CDR1 and CDR2: SNHLY, FYNNEI. The CDR3 extends over 13 amino acids. CDR3 sequence reads: CASRDRGYQPQHF. DNA for the CDR3: TGTGCCAGCCGGGACAGGGGTTATCAGCCCCAGCATTTT. The full variable domain, its missing parts supplied by reference TRBV2 and TRBJ1-5, is EPEVTQTPSHQVTQMGQEVILRCVPISNHLYFYWYRQILGQKVEFLVSFYNNEISEKSEIFDDQFSVERPDGSNFTLKIRSTKLEDSAMYFCASRDRGYQPQHFGDGTRLSIL.

This chain joins TRBV10-3 and TRBJ2-7; 7 nucleotides agree with TRBD2. The CDR3 is 14 residues long. The germline V gene encodes CDR1 ENHRY and CDR2 SYGVKD. Unmatched junction bases numbered 12, after V lost 6 bases and J lost 7 bases. The CDR3 sequence: CAISQLAIPFEQYF. Written as DNA, the CDR3 is TGTGCCATCAGCCAACTAGCGATCCCCTTTGAGCAGTACTTC.

Of note for this clone: The same CDR3 is also encoded by other DNA sequences in this sample. The chain is built from TRBV30 and TRBJ1-1; D is ambiguous. The V and J ends lost 0 bases and 1 base respectively, with 6 bases between them. CDR3 length: 13 residues. CDR1 GTSNPN and CDR2 SVGIG come from the germline V gene (reference sequence). In nucleotides, the CDR3 is TGTGCCTGGAGTGTGGGGAGGAACACTGAAGCTTTCTTT. Translation gives CAWSVGRNTEAFF.

A remark on this clone: Other DNA sequences within the sample encode an identical CDR3. The chain recombines TRBV10-1 with TRBJ2-3; no clear D. This CDR3 has 13 amino acids. Germline lookup yields CDR1 WNHNN and CDR2 SYGVQD (reference sequence). Trimming took 3 bases from V and 2 from J, leaving 6 bases between them. CDR3 sequence reads: CASSDPSTDTQYF. DNA for the CDR3: TGCGCCAGCAGTGACCCTTCCACAGATACGCAGTATTTT.

This clone has more than one count but fewer than ten. The chain combines TRBV9 with TRBJ2-2, with D perhaps matching TRBD1 (6 bases). The CDR3 is 16 residues long. V was cut by 0 bases and J by 6 bases, with 15 bases left in between. CDR1 is SGDLS, CDR2 YYNGEE, per germline. The CDR3 reads CASSVATGQYAGELFF. Written as DNA, the CDR3 is TGTGCCAGCAGCGTAGCGACAGGACAGTATGCCGGGGAGCTGTTTTTT. Full variable domain (missing parts from reference TRBV9 and TRBJ2-2): DSGVTQTPKHLITATGQRVTLRCSPRSGDLSVYWYQQSLDQGLQFLIQYYNGEERAKGNILERFSAQQFPDLHSELNLSSLELGDSALYFCASSVATGQYAGELFFGEGSRLTVL.

The chain has TRBV18 and TRBJ2-7, with 10 bases fitting TRBD1. The CDR3 consists of 16 residues. J was trimmed by 5 bases and V by 1 base; bases with no gene match: 8. Germline V lookup: CDR1 KGHSH, CDR2 LQKENI. CDR3 in DNA: TGTGCCAGCTCACCACTAATTGGGACAGGGGACCACGAGCAGTACTTC. Encoded protein: CASSPLIGTGDHEQYF.

This clone was counted between two and nine times. The rearrangement uses TRBV5-1 and TRBJ1-1, with 7 bases fitting TRBD1. With V trimmed by 4 bases and J by 5 bases, 11 bases remained unmatched. This CDR3 comprises 15 residues. Germline-derived CDR1 and CDR2 are SGHRS and YFSETQ. CDR3 nucleotides: TGCGCCAGCAGCCCGGTATTATCAGGGGGGACTGAAGCTTTCTTT. Protein: CASSPVLSGGTEAFF.

The chain has TRBV10-1 and TRBJ2-2; 7 nucleotides align to TRBD1. CDR1 WNHNN and CDR2 SYGVQD come from the germline V gene (reference sequence). The CDR3 is made up of 15 amino acids. Trimming cost V 3 bases and J 0 bases; bases outside gene matches: 1. The CDR3 DNA reads TGCGCCAGCAGTGATGGGACAGCGAACACCGGGGAGCTGTTTTTT. This encodes CASSDGTANTGELFF.

V is TRBV6-1 and J is TRBJ2-5, with D perhaps matching TRBD1 or TRBD2 (5 bases each). The CDR3 sequence is 13 residues long. V lost 5 bases and J 10 bases, leaving 17 bases between the germline ends. Germline CDR1 reads MNHNS; CDR2 reads SASEGT. CDR3 sequence: CASSLNPTGRQYF. CDR3 nucleotides: TGTGCCAGCAGTCTAAATCCGACGGGACGCCAGTACTTC.

The chain is built from TRBV4-3 and TRBJ1-5, with 8 positions matching TRBD1. Trimming at V came to 4 bases and at J to 6 bases, leaving 5 bases not matched to a gene. CDR1 LGHNA and CDR2 YSLEER come from the germline V gene. The CDR3 totals 14 residues. Here the CDR3 reads CASSRGQGVQPQHF. The CDR3 DNA is TGCGCCAGCAGCCGAGGACAGGGAGTTCAGCCCCAGCATTTT.

The chain links TRBV7-2 to TRBJ2-3; D unclear. Germline assignment: CDR1 SGHTA and CDR2 FQGNSA. CDR3 size: 13 residues. Trimming took 5 bases from V and 4 from J, leaving 10 bases between them. CDR3 coding DNA: TGTGCCAGCAGCCCTGAGTTTGCAGATACGCAGTATTTT. It encodes CASSPEFADTQYF. The entire variable domain, with the rest obtained from reference TRBV7-2 and TRBJ2-3, is as follows: GAGVSQSPSNKVTEKGKDVELRCDPISGHTALYWYRQSLGQGLEFLIYFQGNSAPDKSGLPSDRFSAERTGGSVSTLTIQRTQQEDSAVYLCASSPEFADTQYFGPGTRLTVL.

The chain couples TRBV5-8 to TRBJ1-1; weak D call: TRBD1 (6 bases). Germline loops: CDR1 SGHTS, CDR2 YDEGEE. Trimming removed 4 bases at V and 2 bases at J, with 18 bases between. This CDR3 spans 16 amino acids. This CDR3 is CASSRTENTGNTEAFF. CDR3 DNA sequence: TGTGCCAGCAGCCGGACAGAAAATACAGGAAACACTGAAGCTTTCTTT.

V usage is TRBV25-1 and J usage is TRBJ2-6; D is unclear. CDR3 length: 15 residues. Germline CDR1 reads MGHDK; CDR2 reads SYGVNS. Trimming took off 3 bases at V and 4 bases at J, with 10 bases between the two ends. The CDR3 DNA follows: TGTGCCAGCAGTGATGCTGCCGGGGGGGCCAACGTCCTGACTTTC. This gives the protein CASSDAAGGANVLTF.

V gene TRBV5-4 combines with J gene TRBJ2-2; D may be TRBD2 (7 bases). This CDR3 contains 16 residues. Trimming removed 1 base from V and 6 bases from J, with 16 bases in between. Germline V gives CDR1 SGHNT, CDR2 YYREEE (reference sequence). CDR3 in DNA: TGTGCCAGCAGCTTGAGGGGGGGTTCTAACGCCGGGGAGCTGTTTTTT. It translates to CASSLRGGSNAGELFF.

CDR3 loop: CASSEQGANSPLHF. The CDR3 DNA follows: TGTGCCAGCAGTGAGCAGGGGGCCAATTCACCCCTCCACTTT. This chain uses TRBV2 with TRBJ1-6, with TRBD1 matching 8 bases. J gave up 7 bases and V 3 bases, and 2 bases lay outside the gene matches. Germline values: CDR1 SNHLY, CDR2 FYNNEI. CDR3 length equals 14 residues.

This clone came up once. This chain uses TRBV25-1 with TRBJ1-1; D unresolved. V was pared by 7 bases and J by 1 base, with 10 bases between. The CDR3 contains 13 residues. Germline V lookup: CDR1 MGHDK, CDR2 SYGVNS. CDR3 amino acids: CASKEAWNTEAFF. CDR3 in DNA: TGTGCCAGCAAGGAAGCTTGGAACACTGAAGCTTTCTTT.

V is TRBV6-5 and J is TRBJ2-5; 11 nucleotides align to TRBD2. The DNA end lines up better with TRBJ2-7; the J call may be wrong. Germline-derived CDR1 and CDR2 are MNHEY and SVGAGI. There are 15 residues in the CDR3. The CDR3 nucleotides are TGTGCCAGCAGGACCAGACTAGCGGGATCCTACGAGCAGTACTTC. The encoded protein is CASRTRLAGSYEQYF.

The chain couples TRBV2 to TRBJ2-7, with a possible D match to TRBD2 (5 bases). Per germline, CDR1 SNHLY and CDR2 FYNNEI. With 6 bases removed from V and 6 bases from J, the gap between germline ends came to 15 bases. This CDR3 spans 13 amino acids. As DNA, the CDR3 is TGTGCCAGCAGGAGGCTAGCCACCTCCGAGCAGTACTTC. Translated, it gives CASRRLATSEQYF.

The chain joins TRBV15 to TRBJ1-1, with TRBD1 as a possible D gene (6 bases). The germline V gene encodes CDR1 LNHNV and CDR2 YYDKDF (reference sequence). The V gene lost 5 bases and the J gene lost 8 bases, with 15 bases spanning the gap. This CDR3 region has 13 residues. This CDR3 is CATSPRRGTEAFF. In DNA, the CDR3 is TGTGCCACCAGCCCCCGACGAGGGACAGAAGCTTTCTTT.

The chain couples TRBV18 to TRBJ1-2; D might be TRBD1 (5 bases). CDR1 and CDR2 (germline): KGHSH, LQKENI. V was shortened by 6 bases and J by 7 bases, with 18 bases between the two germline ends. CDR3 length: 14 amino acids. CDR3 bases: TGTGCCAGCTCCCCGGGGGGGGGAAGACCTGGCTACACCTTC. Protein: CASSPGGGRPGYTF.

The chain couples TRBV2 to TRBJ2-1; 7 nucleotides align to TRBD2. The CDR3 sequence is 13 residues long. J was trimmed by 5 bases and V by 7 bases; bases with no gene match: 5. Germline V gene data show CDR1 as SNHLY and CDR2 as FYNNEI. The DNA of the CDR3 is TGTGCCAGCACCCGGACTAGGGACAATGAGCAGTTCTTC. Translating it yields CASTRTRDNEQFF.

The chain combines TRBV30 with TRBJ2-2, with 15 bases lining up with TRBD2. Germline V lookup: CDR1 GTSNPN, CDR2 SVGIG (reference sequence). The trim removed 8 bases at V and 2 bases at J, leaving 6 bases unmatched. The CDR3 sequence is 16 residues long. The DNA for the CDR3 is TGTGCCCGGGGACTAGCGGGAGGCCCAAACACCGGGGAGCTGTTTTTT. It specifies CARGLAGGPNTGELFF. Together with reference TRBV30 and TRBJ2-2, the CDR3 gives the full variable domain: SQTIHQWPATLVQPVGSPLSLECTVEGTSNPNLYWYRQAAGRGLQLLFYSVGIGQISSEVPQNLSASRPQDRQFILSSKKLLLSDSGFYLCARGLAGGPNTGELFFGEGSRLTVL.